The entry below describes one TCR beta chain. This specimen belongs to a study of blood T cell repertoires in COVID-19. Looking at the study overall: Specimens from acute and convalescent COVID-19 originated in the United States, Italy and Spain. Nucleic acid was either cDNA or gDNA, and it came from T cells, B-cell-depleted T cells, or PBMCs.

This table comes from immunoSEQ multiplex PCR, and its TCRdb copy is limited to in-frame clones, with some not included. Here the sample spans some 46,000 clones, about 87% being singletons. Sequencing input: peripheral blood. This sequence was found in a man aged 50 or older with acute or convalescent COVID-19.

CDR3 region: CSGGDPDTQYF. For the CDR3, the DNA is TGCAGTGGGGGAGACCCAGATACGCAGTATTTT. The chain joins TRBV20-1 to TRBJ2-3, with a weak D call TRBD2 (5 bases). Germline V gives CDR1 DFQATT, CDR2 SNEGSKA (reference sequence). There are 11 residues in the CDR3. Deletions cut 7 bases from V and 4 bases from J, with 9 bases between.